Listed here is a single T cell receptor (beta chain). Its antigen is still unknown. The sample belongs to a study of shared clonotypes between healthy human individuals. A deep-level run was used for the assay. The repertoire was sequenced with immunoSEQ multiplex PCR; TCRdb's copy has only in-frame clones and lacks some. This sample yields around 940,000 clones, of which less than 85% are seen a single time; about 1.5% belongs to the top ten. V was trimmed by 7 bases and J by 0 bases, leaving 5 bases between them. The CDR3 runs to 12 residues. Per the germline V gene, CDR1 is SGHRS and CDR2 is YFSETQ. Splitting of CD4+ cells produced CD45RA+ naive and CD45RA-negative memory subsets. Regarding the study as a whole: Sampling included only blood; tissue repertoires likely differ. All-four-donor shared clonotypes had higher generation probabilities than non-shared clonotypes did.

The TCR comes from a man aged 18 to 29 in good health. The sequenced sample consisted of memory CD4+ T cells sorted from blood. The subset was: CD45RA-negative fraction. The chain joins TRBV5-1 to TRBJ2-1; D is uncertain. Written as DNA, the CDR3 is TGCGCCAGCCAATCCTCCTACAATGAGCAGTTCTTC. Its protein is CASQSSYNEQFF. Looking up the rest from reference TRBV5-1 and TRBJ2-1 gives the full variable domain: KAGVTQTPRYLIKTRGQQVTLSCSPISGHRSVSWYQQTPGQGLQFLFEYFSETQRNKGNFPGRFSGRQFSNSRSEMNVSTLELGDSALYLCASQSSYNEQFFGPGTRLTVL.